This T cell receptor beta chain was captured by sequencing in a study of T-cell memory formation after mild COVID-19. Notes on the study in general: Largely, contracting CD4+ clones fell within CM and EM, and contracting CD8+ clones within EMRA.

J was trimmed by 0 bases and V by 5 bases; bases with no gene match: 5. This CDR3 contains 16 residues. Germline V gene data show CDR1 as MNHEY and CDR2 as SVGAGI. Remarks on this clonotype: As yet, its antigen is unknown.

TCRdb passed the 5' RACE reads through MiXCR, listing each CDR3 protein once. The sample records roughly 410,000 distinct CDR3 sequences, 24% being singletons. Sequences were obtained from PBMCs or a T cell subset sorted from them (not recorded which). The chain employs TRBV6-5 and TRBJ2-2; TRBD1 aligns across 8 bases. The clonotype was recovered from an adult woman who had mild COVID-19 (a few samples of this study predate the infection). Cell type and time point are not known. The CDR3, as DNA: TGTGCCAGCAGTAACAACAGGGGGACGAACACCGGGGAGCTGTTTTTT. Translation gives CASSNNRGTNTGELFF.